This T cell receptor (beta chain) emerged from a study of cytomegalovirus exposure and HLA in healthy donors. CDR3 size: 19 residues. Losses at the gene ends were 1 base for V and 2 bases for J; bases not matched to a gene: 9. Germline lookup yields CDR1 LNHNV and CDR2 YYDKDF (reference sequence). Amplification used 60 Vbeta primers and 13 Jbeta primers. Method: immunoSEQ multiplex PCR; TCRdb's copy keeps in-frame clones and lacks some. The table lists around 110,000 clones, 70% of them singletons. The V call is TRBV15, the J call TRBJ2-3; TRBD2 agrees at 13 bases. Source material: PBMCs. This TCR derives from a man aged 25-45 years in good health and CMV-seropositive. The CDR3 region is CATSRGGLAGVFSTDTQYF. Here the CDR3 DNA reads TGTGCCACCAGCAGAGGCGGACTAGCGGGAGTGTTTTCCACAGATACGCAGTATTTT.